These 5 T cell receptor beta chains originate from one sample sequenced in a study of T cell clonotyping in hematopoietic cell transplantation. Described time point: recipient sample about 28 days before transplant, after cytoreduction. Using immunoSEQ multiplex PCR, the repertoire was profiled, and TCRdb retains in-frame clones only, with some absent. The sample lists 20,000 to 30,000 clones, more than 65% seen once, with 24% in the top ten. Sequencing used peripheral blood mononuclear cells, obtained before stem cell transplant. The origin of the receptors is a woman aged 60-75 years with acute myeloid leukemia. Some clones in this sample may be carry-over from other donors' samples.

J is TRBJ1-3 and V is TRBV11-2; D is undetermined. V was trimmed by 6 bases and J by 3 bases, leaving 12 bases between them. The germline gives CDR1 SGHAT, CDR2 FQNNGV. The length of the CDR3 is 14 residues. CDR3 residues: CASRETGFGNTIYF. The CDR3, as DNA: TGTGCCAGCAGGGAGACTGGATTTGGAAACACCATATATTTT.

The J gene is TRBJ2-1, the V gene TRBV7-3; no clear D gene. This CDR3 spans 15 amino acids. V lost 3 bases and J lost 0, with 9 bases in between. Germline CDR1 SGHTA, CDR2 FQGTGA. The CDR3, as DNA: TGTGCCAGCAGCTTTACCAGTAGCTCCTACAATGAGCAGTTCTTC. Translating gives CASSFTSSSYNEQFF.

The gene calls are TRBV5-8 and TRBJ1-2, with D uncertain. V lost 0 bases and J 0 bases, leaving 9 bases between the germline ends. The CDR3 has 15 amino acids. The germline gives CDR1 SGHTS, CDR2 YDEGEE. In DNA form, the CDR3 reads TGTGCCAGCAGCTTGGCCCGGACGGCTAACTATGGCTACACCTTC. Translated: CASSLARTANYGYTF.

This clone was counted once. The chain couples TRBV5-4 to TRBJ2-3; 12 nucleotides match TRBD2. CDR1 and CDR2 from the germline V gene are SGHNT and YYREEE (reference sequence). The CDR3 covers 17 residues. The J segment lost 3 bases and the V segment lost 0 bases, leaving 5 bases of the junction unmatched. This chain's CDR3 is CASSLVTSGGFTDTQYF. CDR3 DNA sequence: TGTGCCAGCAGCTTGGTTACTAGCGGGGGGTTTACAGATACGCAGTATTTT.

V is TRBV7-2 and J is TRBJ2-3, with 10 bases fitting TRBD2. The CDR3 is 15 amino acids. The germline CDR1 and CDR2 sequences are SGHTA and FQGNSA. V trimming: 2 bases; J trimming: 1 base; junction bases outside the gene matches: 0. Here the CDR3 reads CASSLTSGGTDTQYF. The CDR3 region has the DNA TGTGCCAGCAGCTTAACTAGCGGGGGCACAGATACGCAGTATTTT.